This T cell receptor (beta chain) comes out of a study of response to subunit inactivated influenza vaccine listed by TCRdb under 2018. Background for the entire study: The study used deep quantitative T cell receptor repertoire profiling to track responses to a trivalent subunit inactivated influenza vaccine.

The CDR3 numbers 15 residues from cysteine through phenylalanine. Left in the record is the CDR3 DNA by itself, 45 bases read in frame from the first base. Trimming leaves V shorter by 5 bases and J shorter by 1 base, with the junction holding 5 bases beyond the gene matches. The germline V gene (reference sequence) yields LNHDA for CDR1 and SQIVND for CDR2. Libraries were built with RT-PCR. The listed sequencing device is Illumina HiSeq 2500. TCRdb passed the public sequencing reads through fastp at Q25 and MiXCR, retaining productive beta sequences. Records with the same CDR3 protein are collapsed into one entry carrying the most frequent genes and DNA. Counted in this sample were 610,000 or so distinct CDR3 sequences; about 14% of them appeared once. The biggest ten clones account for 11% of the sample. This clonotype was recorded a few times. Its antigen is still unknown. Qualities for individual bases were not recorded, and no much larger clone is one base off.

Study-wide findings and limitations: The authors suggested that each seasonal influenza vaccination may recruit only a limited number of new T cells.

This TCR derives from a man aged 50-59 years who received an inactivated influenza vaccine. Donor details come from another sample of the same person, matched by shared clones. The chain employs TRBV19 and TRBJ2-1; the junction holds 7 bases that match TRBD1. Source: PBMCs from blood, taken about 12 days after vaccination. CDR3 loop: CASSAQGRSYNEQFF. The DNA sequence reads TGTGCCAGTAGTGCACAGGGGCGGTCCTACAATGAGCAGTTCTTC.